This entry lists 31 T cell receptor beta chains sequenced from one sample in a study of T cell responses to AZD1222 COVID-19 vaccine (dated by TCRdb to the early 2020s). The library was made by the immunoSEQ multiplex PCR assay. The immuneACCESS repertoire file appears here via TCRdb, limited to in-frame rearrangements. These files lack a portion of the clones; in checked studies, under half of the deficit traces to unresolved V genes, and the cause of the others is not known. The sample table contains 95,000 to 130,000 clones; only one count was recorded for roughly 84% of them. The top ten clones comprise around 7.5% of the sample. In the paper's terms, the time point label means: baseline before first vaccination. Sequenced here: peripheral blood, sampled on day 0 of AZD1222 vaccination. Receptors originate from an adult in good health.

This chain connects TRBV19 to TRBJ1-5; 7 nucleotides agree with TRBD1. Germline CDR1 and CDR2: LNHDA and SQIVND (reference sequence). This CDR3 is built from 14 residues. V was clipped by 6 bases and J by 5 bases; unmatched bases: 7. CDR3 in amino acids: CASSLQGKDQPQHF. The CDR3 region has the DNA TGTGCCAGTAGCTTACAGGGGAAAGATCAGCCCCAGCATTTT.

This clone was observed once. The chain links TRBV7-8 to TRBJ2-7, with TRBD2 matching over 9 bases. Germline assignment: CDR1 SGHVS and CDR2 FQNEAQ. This CDR3 is built from 17 residues. V was pared by 5 bases and J by 4 bases, with 15 bases of the junction left unmatched. This chain's CDR3 is CASSPDFGAGGIYEQYF. In nucleotides, the CDR3 is TGTGCCAGCAGCCCCGATTTTGGAGCGGGGGGAATATACGAGCAGTACTTC.

This clone occurred a few times. The V and J genes are TRBV7-2 and TRBJ1-6; no definite D call. Trimming removed 5 bases from V and 6 bases from J, with 23 bases in between. Germline loops: CDR1 SGHTA, CDR2 FQGNSA. The CDR3 sequence is 18 residues long. Here the CDR3 reads CASSPDDTGRALNSPLHF. In DNA form, the CDR3 reads TGTGCCAGCAGCCCCGACGACACCGGGAGGGCTCTTAATTCACCCCTCCACTTT.

V usage is TRBV2 and J usage is TRBJ1-4; the D gene is possibly TRBD1 (6 bases). Germline CDR1 is SNHLY and CDR2 is FYNNEI. The CDR3 loop spans 16 amino acids. Trimming took off 4 bases at V and 8 bases at J, with 20 bases between the two ends. CDR3 nucleotides: TGTGCCAGCAGTGCCGGACAGTTCCACGAGGAGGAAAAACTGTTTTTT. It translates to CASSAGQFHEEEKLFF.

The chain combines TRBV7-9 with TRBJ2-6; weak D call: TRBD1 (5 bases). The CDR3 has 17 amino acids. The V gene's germline CDR1 is SEHNR and CDR2 FQNEAQ (reference sequence). V dropped 0 bases and J dropped 0 bases, with 9 bases sitting between them. The CDR3, as DNA: TGTGCCAGCAGCTTAGCCACAGGCCTCTCTGGGGCCAACGTCCTGACTTTC. This gives the protein CASSLATGLSGANVLTF.

V and J are TRBV7-8 and TRBJ1-5; D perhaps matches TRBD1 (6 bases). V gave up 5 bases and J gave up 1 base, with 12 bases separating them. Germline V gene data show CDR1 as SGHVS and CDR2 as FQNEAQ. The length of the CDR3 is 15 residues. DNA for the CDR3: TGTGCCAGCAGCCCTAGGGGGAGAAGCAATCAGCCCCAGCATTTT. Amino acid sequence: CASSPRGRSNQPQHF.

V and J are TRBV4-1 and TRBJ1-1; a weak D match, TRBD1 (5 bases). CDR3 length: 13 residues. Germline CDR1 MGHRA, CDR2 YSYEKL. Trimming pared 4 bases from V and 6 bases from J, leaving 12 bases between. The CDR3 here is CASSLGGVAEAFF. In DNA form, the CDR3 reads TGCGCCAGCAGCCTGGGGGGAGTTGCTGAAGCTTTCTTT.

The chain recombines TRBV19 with TRBJ2-2, with TRBD1 identical over 8 bases. This CDR3 has 15 residues. Trimming at V came to 5 bases and at J to 4 bases, leaving 6 bases not matched to a gene. Germline V gene sequence: CDR1 LNHDA, CDR2 SQIVND (reference sequence). The CDR3 region has the DNA TGTGCCAGTAGTCCAGACAGGGGAATCACCGGGGAGCTGTTTTTT. Its translation is CASSPDRGITGELFF.

The V call is TRBV7-2, the J call TRBJ2-5; D is uncertain. The V end was cut by 6 bases, the J end by 5 bases, with 13 bases between. The CDR3 has 13 residues. Germline values: CDR1 SGHTA, CDR2 FQGNSA. This chain's CDR3 is CASRQLFQETQYF. CDR3 bases: TGTGCCAGCAGACAACTATTTCAGGAGACCCAGTACTTC.

This rearrangement joins TRBV6-5 to TRBJ1-2; D perhaps matches TRBD1 (5 bases). The V and J ends lost 11 bases and 4 bases respectively, with 11 bases between them. The CDR3 has 11 residues. CDR1 is MNHEY and CDR2 is SVGAGI in the germline V gene. CDR3: CAAGTGYGYTF. Written as DNA, the CDR3 is TGTGCCGCGGGGACGGGCTATGGCTACACCTTC.

V gene TRBV28 combines with J gene TRBJ1-1; maybe TRBD1 (5 bases). The germline CDR1 and CDR2 sequences are MDHEN and SYDVKM. This CDR3 comprises 16 residues. The V and J ends lost 6 bases and 0 bases respectively, with 17 bases between them. CDR3 loop: CASSPGRLDLNTEAFF. The DNA of the CDR3 is TGTGCCAGCAGCCCGGGACGGCTCGACCTGAACACTGAAGCTTTCTTT.

The chain employs TRBV9 and TRBJ1-5, with a weak D call TRBD1 (5 bases). The CDR3 sequence is 15 residues long. CDR1 and CDR2 from the germline V gene are SGDLS and YYNGEE. Trimming took off 2 bases at V and 0 bases at J, with 9 bases between the two ends. The CDR3 protein is CASSVTASSNQPQHF. The CDR3 nucleotides read TGTGCCAGCAGCGTGACAGCCTCTAGCAATCAGCCCCAGCATTTT.

The chain links TRBV6-5 to TRBJ1-2; no firm D call. The CDR3 runs to 14 residues. V lost 4 bases and J lost 5, with 14 bases in between. Germline CDR1 and CDR2: MNHEY and SVGAGI. CDR3 DNA: TGTGCCAGCAGTTCATACGCGGCCCCGTATGGCTACACCTTC. Translating it yields CASSSYAAPYGYTF.

V is TRBV6-1 and J is TRBJ2-1; TRBD1 matches 9 bases. The germline V gene has CDR1 MNHNS and CDR2 SASEGT. V gave up 3 bases and J gave up 3 bases; unmatched junction bases: 6. The CDR3 is 16 residues long. DNA of the CDR3: TGTGCCAGCAGTGAGATCTTGACAGGGGGCTACAATGAGCAGTTCTTC. This gives the protein CASSEILTGGYNEQFF.

The chain couples TRBV27 to TRBJ2-7; 9 nucleotides match TRBD2. Germline CDR1 is MNHEY and CDR2 is SMNVEV (reference sequence). The length of the CDR3 is 17 residues. V was pared by 2 bases and J by 3 bases, with 11 bases of the junction left unmatched. The CDR3 reads CASSLRIQGSGSYEQYF. DNA for the CDR3: TGTGCCAGCAGTTTAAGAATCCAGGGTAGCGGGAGCTACGAGCAGTACTTC.

This chain links TRBV12-3 or TRBV12-4 with TRBJ2-1; tentatively, D is TRBD2 (6 bases). The ends were cut back, 3 bases at V and 14 bases at J, with 11 bases in the middle. This CDR3 region has 11 residues. The DNA for the CDR3 is TGTGCCAGCAGTTTGGAGGGCCCTAAGTTCTTC. Amino acids: CASSLEGPKFF.

This sequence joins TRBV2 and TRBJ2-6, with D uncertain. The CDR3 loop spans 13 amino acids. Per the germline V gene, CDR1 is SNHLY and CDR2 is FYNNEI. Trimming took 7 bases from V and 2 from J, leaving 6 bases between them. The DNA for the CDR3 is TGTGCCAGCAAGGGAACTGGGGCCAACGTCCTGACTTTC. It translates to CASKGTGANVLTF.

V usage is TRBV12-5 and J usage is TRBJ1-1; the match to TRBD1 covers 8 bases. The CDR3 has 15 amino acids. Germline CDR1 and CDR2: LGHNT and FRNRAP. After removal of 3 bases from V and 4 bases from J, the junction contained 7 bases not matched to a gene. CDR3 amino acids: CASGLGQGRITEAFF. The CDR3 region has the DNA TGTGCTAGTGGTTTAGGACAGGGAAGGATCACTGAAGCTTTCTTT.

The rearrangement uses TRBV30 and TRBJ1-5, with D possibly being TRBD1 (5 bases). V gave up 1 base and J gave up 6 bases, with 13 bases separating them. The CDR3 length is 14 residues. Germline V gene lookup returns CDR1 GTSNPN and CDR2 SVGIG (reference sequence). CDR3 bases: TGTGCCTGGAGTGATGGGGGTTTCGGTCAGCCCCAGCATTTT. Encoded protein: CAWSDGGFGQPQHF.

In nucleotides, the CDR3 is TGTGCCAGCAGACCAGGAGGTTCCTCCTACGAGCAGTACTTC. Translating gives CASRPGGSSYEQYF. The chain carries TRBV28 and TRBJ2-7; tentatively, D is TRBD2 (5 bases). This CDR3 is 14 amino acids long. CDR1 is MDHEN, CDR2 SYDVKM, per germline. V lost 6 bases to trimming and J lost 0 bases, with 12 bases between them.

The CDR3 sequence is CASIEGGYKNIQYF. The CDR3 DNA sequence: TGTGCCAGCATTGAGGGGGGGTACAAAAACATTCAGTACTTC. The chain employs TRBV2 and TRBJ2-4; D might be TRBD2 (7 bases). V was clipped by 7 bases and J by 3 bases, with 13 bases between them. In germline, CDR1 is SNHLY, CDR2 FYNNEI. CDR3 length equals 14 residues.

This sequence joins TRBV9 and TRBJ2-7, with 10 bases matching TRBD1. This CDR3 contains 14 residues. Germline CDR1 reads SGDLS; CDR2 reads YYNGEE. Germline trimming cut 4 bases from V and 3 bases from J; bases unmatched to any gene: 4. CDR3 sequence: CASSFRDRGYEQYF. CDR3 nucleotides: TGTGCCAGCAGCTTCCGGGACAGGGGCTACGAGCAGTACTTC.

The chain couples TRBV27 to TRBJ1-2, with D uncertain. Trimming removed 0 bases at V and 4 bases at J, with 6 bases between. Germline V lookup: CDR1 MNHEY, CDR2 SMNVEV (reference sequence). The CDR3 runs 13 residues. CDR3 nucleotides: TGTGCCAGCAGTTTATCCGGGCTCTATGGCTACACCTTC. Translating gives CASSLSGLYGYTF.

The chain carries TRBV4-1 and TRBJ2-7; a possible D gene is TRBD2 (5 bases). The CDR3 contains 15 residues. The germline V gene encodes CDR1 MGHRA and CDR2 YSYEKL. Trimming shortened V by 0 bases and J by 3 bases, and 12 bases separated the two germline ends. The CDR3 DNA is TGCGCCAGCAGCCAAGACAGCGGAAGTTACTACGAGCAGTACTTC. Amino acids: CASSQDSGSYYEQYF.

The chain couples TRBV6-1 to TRBJ2-7; the D is unclear. V was cut by 1 base and J by 4 bases, with 11 bases left in between. Germline V gene data show CDR1 as MNHNS and CDR2 as SASEGT. This CDR3 has 14 residues. The CDR3 sequence: CASSEGGRGYEQYF. The CDR3 DNA sequence: TGTGCCAGCAGTGAAGGGGGTAGAGGTTACGAGCAGTACTTC.

This clone has a handful of counts. The chain carries TRBV2 and TRBJ1-2; TRBD1 matches 9 bases. The ends lost 0 bases at V and 8 bases at J; junction bases unmatched: 7. This CDR3 spans 15 amino acids. The germline V gene has CDR1 SNHLY and CDR2 FYNNEI. CDR3 coding DNA: TGTGCCAGCAGTGAAGCGGACAGGGGCGGTGACGGCTACACCTTC. Protein sequence: CASSEADRGGDGYTF. Variable domain in full (rest from reference TRBV2 and TRBJ1-2): EPEVTQTPSHQVTQMGQEVILRCVPISNHLYFYWYRQILGQKVEFLVSFYNNEISEKSEIFDDQFSVERPDGSNFTLKIRSTKLEDSAMYFCASSEADRGGDGYTFGSGTRLTVV.

The chain employs TRBV30 and TRBJ2-2, with D possibly matching TRBD2 (6 bases). The ends were cut back, 3 bases at V and 0 bases at J, with 8 bases in the middle. Germline V lookup: CDR1 GTSNPN, CDR2 SVGIG (reference sequence). This CDR3 spans 14 amino acids. CDR3 protein: CAWREGPNTGELFF. In DNA, the CDR3 is TGTGCCTGGAGGGAGGGACCGAACACCGGGGAGCTGTTTTTT.

In DNA form, the CDR3 reads TGTGCCACCAGTGACCCGCGGGGCACAGATACGCAGTATTTT. This codes for CATSDPRGTDTQYF. The genes are TRBV24-1 and TRBJ2-3, with D perhaps TRBD2 (5 bases). The CDR3 contains 14 residues. Germline CDR1 is KGHDR and CDR2 is SFDVKD. V was shortened by 4 bases and J by 1 base, with 8 bases between the two germline ends.

This sequence joins TRBV13 and TRBJ2-1; 9 nucleotides line up with TRBD1. The length of the CDR3 is 14 residues. V was clipped by 8 bases and J by 9 bases; unmatched bases: 11. CDR1 is PRHDT, CDR2 FYEKMQ, per germline (reference sequence). The CDR3 nucleotides read TGTGCCAGCCTCCTGGGACAGGGATCTGGTGAGCAGTTCTTC. Translation gives CASLLGQGSGEQFF.

This clone was picked up one time. The chain uses TRBV6-5 and TRBJ1-1; no firm D call. The CDR3 length is 13 residues. Germline V gene sequence: CDR1 MNHEY, CDR2 SVGAGI. V was pared by 6 bases and J by 1 base, with 9 bases between. CDR3 region: CASRNRENTEAFF. The CDR3 region has the DNA TGTGCCAGCAGGAATCGAGAGAACACTGAAGCTTTCTTT.

CDR3 in DNA: TGCGCCAGCAGCTTGGAACAGGGGGCACTGACTGAAGCTTTCTTT. Translated, it gives CASSLEQGALTEAFF. This chain joins TRBV5-1 and TRBJ1-1; 9 bases are shared with TRBD1. The ends lost 0 bases at V and 5 bases at J; junction bases unmatched: 5. Germline V lookup: CDR1 SGHRS, CDR2 YFSETQ. There are 15 residues in the CDR3.